The rows below give T cell receptor beta chains drawn from one sample of a study of OX40 agonist ivuxolimab in advanced cancers. Libraries were prepared by immunoSEQ multiplex PCR; TCRdb keeps only in-frame clonotypes and omits some of them. Of around 80,000 clones detected, around nine tenths appear once; the ten largest clones hold roughly 0.6%. Source: CD4+ or CD8+ T cells sorted from blood, taken in a trial of the OX40 agonist ivuxolimab. Receptor source: an adult with an advanced solid tumor such as melanoma, head and neck, liver or kidney cancer. Each CDR3 is given with its conserved first and last residue. D genes are given only for firm matches. The size entry is marked missing in some rows and otherwise reads once, few, many or a size class.

d_gene: .
j_gene: TRBJ1-5
v_gene: TRBV11-2
abundance: .
CDR3nt: TGTGCCAGCAGCTTAGGTCGGCAAGGGGGACAGCCCCAGCATTTT
CDR3aa: CASSLGRQGGQPQHF

d_gene: .
j_gene: TRBJ2-7
v_gene: TRBV5-1
abundance: .
CDR3nt: TGCGCCAGCAGCTTGTTTGACGAGCAGTACTTC
CDR3aa: CASSLFDEQYF

d_gene: .
j_gene: TRBJ2-5
v_gene: TRBV5-6
abundance: .
CDR3nt: TGTGCCAGCAGCGACTTCCGGACAGACCAAGAGACCCAGTACTTC
CDR3aa: CASSDFRTDQETQYF

d_gene: .
j_gene: TRBJ2-7
v_gene: TRBV19
abundance: few
CDR3nt: TGTGCCAGTAGTATAACCCAGACCTACGAGCAGTACTTC
CDR3aa: CASSITQTYEQYF

d_gene: TRBD2
j_gene: TRBJ2-2
v_gene: TRBV30
abundance: .
CDR3nt: TGTGCCTGGAGTCAGCGGGGATACACCGGGGAGCTGTTTTTT
CDR3aa: CAWSQRGYTGELFF

d_gene: .
j_gene: TRBJ1-5
v_gene: TRBV10-3
abundance: once
CDR3nt: TGTGCCACCGCTACAGGGACCTTCAACAATCAGCCCCAGCATTTT
CDR3aa: CATATGTFNNQPQHF

d_gene: TRBD2
j_gene: TRBJ2-5
v_gene: TRBV4-1
abundance: .
CDR3nt: TGCGCCAGCAGCCAAGTCAGCGGGGGGGCCCAAGAGACCCAGTACTTC
CDR3aa: CASSQVSGGAQETQYF

d_gene: .
j_gene: TRBJ2-1
v_gene: TRBV11-3
abundance: .
CDR3nt: TGTGCCAGCAGCTTAGGTGCGGGACAGTACAATGAGCAGTTCTTC
CDR3aa: CASSLGAGQYNEQFF

d_gene: TRBD1
j_gene: TRBJ2-1
v_gene: TRBV19
abundance: .
CDR3nt: TGTGCCAGTAGTACCCTTGGGGGCAGGGGGACAGATGAGCAGTTCTTC
CDR3aa: CASSTLGGRGTDEQFF

d_gene: .
j_gene: TRBJ2-3
v_gene: TRBV27
abundance: .
CDR3nt: TGTGCCAGCAGTTTCGGGCAGGGTCCAGATACGCAGTATTTT
CDR3aa: CASSFGQGPDTQYF

d_gene: .
j_gene: TRBJ2-5
v_gene: TRBV6-6
abundance: .
CDR3nt: TGTGCCAGCAGAGGGCCGTCGGAGACCCAGTACTTC
CDR3aa: CASRGPSETQYF

d_gene: TRBD1
j_gene: TRBJ2-1
v_gene: TRBV6-5
abundance: .
CDR3nt: TGTGCCAGCAGAACCGGGGACAGCTCCTACAATGAGCAGTTCTTC
CDR3aa: CASRTGDSSYNEQFF

d_gene: TRBD2
j_gene: TRBJ2-1
v_gene: TRBV19
abundance: .
CDR3nt: TGTGCCAGTAGTCTCTACGCCGGGACTAGCGGGAACACCCATGAGCAGTTCTTC
CDR3aa: CASSLYAGTSGNTHEQFF

d_gene: TRBD1
j_gene: TRBJ2-7
v_gene: TRBV7-9
abundance: .
CDR3nt: TGTGCCAGCAGCCCCTGGACAGGGAGGTCCTACGAGCAGTACTTC
CDR3aa: CASSPWTGRSYEQYF

d_gene: .
j_gene: TRBJ1-5
v_gene: TRBV6-1
abundance: .
CDR3nt: TGTGCCAGCAGGGGTCAGAATCAGCCCCAGCATTTT
CDR3aa: CASRGQNQPQHF

d_gene: .
j_gene: TRBJ2-5
v_gene: TRBV9
abundance: .
CDR3nt: TGTGCCAGCAGCGTAGCTACCCCAACCTTCGGGGGTGGGGAGACCCAGTACTTC
CDR3aa: CASSVATPTFGGGETQYF

d_gene: .
j_gene: TRBJ2-2
v_gene: TRBV9
abundance: .
CDR3nt: TGTGCCAGCAGCGTAGCGAGGGTGGACACCGGGGAGCTGTTTTTT
CDR3aa: CASSVARVDTGELFF

d_gene: .
j_gene: TRBJ1-1
v_gene: TRBV6-1
abundance: .
CDR3nt: TGTGCCAGCCCACCCCCACGCGGAGACGCTGAAGCTTTCTTT
CDR3aa: CASPPPRGDAEAFF

d_gene: .
j_gene: TRBJ2-3
v_gene: TRBV19
abundance: .
CDR3nt: TGTGCCAGTAGTATGTACGGGAGTGGGACAGATACGCAGTATTTT
CDR3aa: CASSMYGSGTDTQYF

d_gene: .
j_gene: TRBJ1-2
v_gene: TRBV11-3
abundance: .
CDR3nt: TGTGCCAGCAGCTCCCGTGAGGCTAACTATGGCTACACCTTC
CDR3aa: CASSSREANYGYTF

d_gene: .
j_gene: TRBJ2-5
v_gene: TRBV6-5
abundance: .
CDR3nt: TGTGCCAGCAGTCCCCGGACCACCGTAGAGACCCAGTACTTC
CDR3aa: CASSPRTTVETQYF

d_gene: TRBD2
j_gene: TRBJ2-5
v_gene: TRBV7-8
abundance: .
CDR3nt: TGTGCCAGCAGCCCCCGGCTAGCGGGAGGAGAGACCCAGTACTTC
CDR3aa: CASSPRLAGGETQYF

d_gene: .
j_gene: TRBJ2-7
v_gene: TRBV5-1
abundance: once
CDR3nt: TGCGCCAGCAGCTTGGCCGGGTATTCCGTCCACGAGCAGTACTTC
CDR3aa: CASSLAGYSVHEQYF

d_gene: TRBD1
j_gene: TRBJ1-1
v_gene: TRBV30
abundance: .
CDR3nt: TGTGCCTGGAGTGACAAGGACAGGGTAACTGAAGCTTTCTTT
CDR3aa: CAWSDKDRVTEAFF

d_gene: .
j_gene: TRBJ2-6
v_gene: TRBV9
abundance: .
CDR3nt: TGTGCCAGCAGCAGGGACTTACAAGGGCCGTCTGGGGCCAACGTCCTGACTTTC
CDR3aa: CASSRDLQGPSGANVLTF

d_gene: .
j_gene: TRBJ1-1
v_gene: TRBV7-9
abundance: .
CDR3nt: TGTGCCAGCAGCTTGGCGAGAAACACTGAAGCTTTCTTT
CDR3aa: CASSLARNTEAFF

d_gene: TRBD2
j_gene: TRBJ2-5
v_gene: TRBV2
abundance: .
CDR3nt: TGTGCCAGCAGAGTACTAGCGATACAAGAGACCCAGTACTTC
CDR3aa: CASRVLAIQETQYF

d_gene: TRBD2
j_gene: TRBJ2-3
v_gene: TRBV30
abundance: .
CDR3nt: TGTGCCTGGCGGACTAGCGGGAGTTCAGATACGCAGTATTTT
CDR3aa: CAWRTSGSSDTQYF

d_gene: .
j_gene: TRBJ2-7
v_gene: TRBV7-3
abundance: .
CDR3nt: TGTGCCAGCAGCCCGACAGCCTCCTACGAGCAGTACTTC
CDR3aa: CASSPTASYEQYF

d_gene: TRBD1
j_gene: TRBJ2-5
v_gene: TRBV11-2
abundance: .
CDR3nt: TGTGCCAGCAACATGGGACAGATCCAAGAGACCCAGTACTTC
CDR3aa: CASNMGQIQETQYF

d_gene: TRBD1
j_gene: TRBJ2-7
v_gene: TRBV30
abundance: .
CDR3nt: TGTGCCTGGAGTGTGGGACAGGGGACATACGAGCAGTACTTC
CDR3aa: CAWSVGQGTYEQYF

d_gene: TRBD2
j_gene: TRBJ2-3
v_gene: TRBV29-1
abundance: .
CDR3nt: TGCAGCGTTGTTCGGGGGGGGTCAGATACGCAGTATTTT
CDR3aa: CSVVRGGSDTQYF

d_gene: TRBD1
j_gene: TRBJ1-2
v_gene: TRBV19
abundance: once
CDR3nt: TGTGCCAGCCGCAGGGGGCTGTCGTACGGCTACACCTTC
CDR3aa: CASRRGLSYGYTF